The present entry profiles one TCR beta chain with its context. What it binds is not known. The source of the sample is a study of CD8+CD57+ T cells in acquired aplastic anemia. Regarding the study as a whole: Patients and controls had in common around 29 CD8+ CDR3 sequences.

Genomic DNA served as template for TCR beta VDJ and CDR3 profiling. TCRdb analysed the reads with MiXCR anew, one entry per CDR3 protein. The table includes about 180,000 distinct CDR3 sequences, approximately 45% detected once. The CDR3 spans 15 residues. With V trimmed by 6 bases and J by 0 bases, 3 bases remained unmatched. The V and J genes are TRBV12-3 or TRBV12-4 and TRBJ2-4; TRBD1 agrees at 9 bases. The sequenced sample consisted of sorted CD4+, CD8+, or CD8+CD57+ T cells (not recorded which) from PBMCs. This receptor was obtained from a human donor in good health. In DNA form, the CDR3 reads TGTGCCAGCAGGGGGGGACAGGGAGCCAAAAACATTCAGTACTTC. This codes for CASRGGQGAKNIQYF.